Here is one T cell receptor beta chain with its context. Its antigen is not known. V was clipped by 1 base and J by 4 bases; unmatched bases: 0. CDR3 length: 14 amino acids. Germline V gene data show CDR1 as SGHDT and CDR2 as YYEEEE. Likely unrecorded immune exposures existed in these nominally healthy donors. These data are taken from a study of cytomegalovirus exposure and HLA in healthy donors. A multiplex PCR was run with 60 Vbeta primers and 13 Jbeta primers. Sequencing was performed with immunoSEQ multiplex PCR; in TCRdb, only in-frame clones are kept and a portion is missing. The profile shows around 120,000 clones, around two thirds of them singletons. Study findings and constraints: Later analysis placed DRB1 highest and HLA-C lowest in TCR association rates, which differed by HLA locus. Analysis was carried out at a later point, and it linked a missense DCLRE1C variant to TCR beta V- and J-gene trimming. Cytomegalovirus status was reportedly diagnosed by the classifier with high sensitivity and specificity.

This sequence was found in a man aged 50-60 years in good health and CMV-seropositive. The chain carries TRBV5-6 and TRBJ2-2, with 8 bases fitting TRBD1. The source material was PBMCs. For the CDR3, the DNA is TGTGCCAGCAGCTTGACAGGGGGCACCGGGGAGCTGTTTTTT. Translated, it gives CASSLTGGTGELFF.